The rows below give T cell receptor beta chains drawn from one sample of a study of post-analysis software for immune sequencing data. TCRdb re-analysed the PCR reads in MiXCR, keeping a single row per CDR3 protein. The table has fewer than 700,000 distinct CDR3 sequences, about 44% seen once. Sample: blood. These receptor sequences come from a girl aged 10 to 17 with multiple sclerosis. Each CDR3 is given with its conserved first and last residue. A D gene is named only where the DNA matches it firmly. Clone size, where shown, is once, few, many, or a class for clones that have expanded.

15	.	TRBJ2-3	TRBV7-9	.	CASSPPVAARDTQYF
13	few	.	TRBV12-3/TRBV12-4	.	CASSPDMGYEQYF
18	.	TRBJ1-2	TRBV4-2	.	CASSQGVTGGAGSYGYTF
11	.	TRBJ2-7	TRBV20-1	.	CSASNGDEQYF
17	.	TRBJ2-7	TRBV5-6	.	CASSLGRQDRSSYEQYF
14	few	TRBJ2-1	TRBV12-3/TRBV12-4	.	CASSPWGGADGQFF
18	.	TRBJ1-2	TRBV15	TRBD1	CATSTNRDRGGLNYGYTF
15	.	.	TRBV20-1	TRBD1	CSARETDREGYEQYF
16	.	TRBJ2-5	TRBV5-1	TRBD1	CASSSLLTGGQETQYF
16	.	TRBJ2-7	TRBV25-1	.	CASSDLELPNSYEQYF
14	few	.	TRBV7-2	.	CASSSRRDTYEQYF